The 16 T cell receptor beta chains in this list originate from one sample, sequenced in a study of T-cell memory formation after mild COVID-19. TCRdb ran MiXCR on the 5' RACE reads and lists one entry per CDR3 protein. The repertoire holds some 110,000 distinct CDR3 sequences, with 9.5% to 15% as singletons. Sequences were obtained from PBMCs or a T cell subset sorted from them (not recorded which). The receptors here all came from an adult woman who had mild COVID-19 (a few samples of this study predate the infection). Cell type and time point are not known.

This clonotype was picked up a small number of times. This chain joins TRBV7-2 and TRBJ2-7; 14 bases agree with TRBD2. From germline, CDR1 is SGHTA and CDR2 FQGNSA. CDR3 length: 16 amino acids. Trimming took 6 bases from V and 5 from J; bases not matched to a gene: 9. For the CDR3, the DNA is TGTGCCAGCAGTTTACACTTGGGACTAGCGGGAGACGAGCAGTACTTC. As protein: CASSLHLGLAGDEQYF.

The rearrangement joins TRBV6-5 to TRBJ2-1, with D unresolved. Per the germline V gene, CDR1 is MNHEY and CDR2 is SVGAGI. This CDR3 comprises 13 residues. V shed 7 bases and J shed 3 bases, with 10 bases lying between them. Here the CDR3 reads CASTTAVYNEQFF. The CDR3 DNA follows: TGTGCCAGCACCACGGCAGTCTACAATGAGCAGTTCTTC.

This clonotype has more than one count but fewer than ten. The rearrangement uses TRBV6-5 and TRBJ2-1; D is uncertain. The germline V gene encodes CDR1 MNHEY and CDR2 SVGAGI. The CDR3 runs to 13 residues. V was shortened by 8 bases and J by 0 bases, with 8 bases between the two germline ends. This CDR3 is CASGISSYNEQFF. CDR3 bases: TGTGCCAGCGGTATTAGCTCCTACAATGAGCAGTTCTTC.

This clonotype has a handful of counts. The genes are TRBV11-2 and TRBJ2-1; 9 bases fit TRBD2. Unmatched junction bases numbered 4, after V lost 4 bases and J lost 6 bases. The CDR3 runs 14 residues. In germline, CDR1 is SGHAT, CDR2 FQNNGV. CDR3 residues: CASSYAGGGNEQFF. CDR3 nucleotides: TGTGCCAGCAGCTACGCGGGGGGGGGCAATGAGCAGTTCTTC.

The chain carries TRBV6-6 and TRBJ1-4, with D possibly being TRBD1 (5 bases). The V gene's germline CDR1 is MNHNY and CDR2 SVGAGI (reference sequence). CDR3 length: 15 amino acids. The V end was cut by 5 bases, the J end by 8 bases, with 18 bases between. CDR3 loop: CASSRAAGLQEKLFF. CDR3 DNA: TGTGCCAGCAGTAGAGCAGCGGGGCTACAGGAAAAACTGTTTTTT.

In this sample, this clonotype turned up a few times. CDR3 residues: CASSQRQAGGYTDTQYF. The CDR3, as DNA: TGTGCCAGCAGCCAAAGGCAAGCGGGGGGATACACAGATACGCAGTATTTT. The chain employs TRBV7-6 and TRBJ2-3, with 9 positions matching TRBD2. Germline V gene sequence: CDR1 SGHVS, CDR2 FNYEAQ. V lost 5 bases and J lost 2; bases outside the gene matches: 11. The CDR3 has 17 residues.

V gene TRBV12-3 or TRBV12-4 combines with J gene TRBJ1-1, with D uncertain. The length of the CDR3 is 19 residues. Trimming removed 0 bases at V and 3 bases at J, with 23 bases between. CDR3 in DNA: TGTGCCAGCAGTTTAGCGGAGTCTCTCCCCAAGAAAACGGACACTGAAGCTTTCTTT. Protein sequence: CASSLAESLPKKTDTEAFF.

V and J are TRBV20-1 and TRBJ1-2; 8 bases match TRBD1. Germline values: CDR1 DFQATT, CDR2 SNEGSKA (reference sequence). Unmatched junction bases numbered 10, after V lost 0 bases and J lost 7 bases. This CDR3 has 15 amino acids. CDR3 residues: CSARDSPGGYGGYTF. The CDR3 DNA sequence: TGCAGTGCTAGAGATTCCCCAGGGGGCTACGGTGGCTACACCTTC.

Points on this clonotype: This may come from a read error, since a much larger clone is one base off. The chain links TRBV12-3 or TRBV12-4 to TRBJ2-7; D ambiguous. The CDR3 totals 12 residues. The CDR3 protein is CDSSLSGSEQYF. CDR3 coding DNA: TGTGACAGCAGTTTGTCCGGATCCGAGCAGTACTTC.

This clonotype turned up a few times. The chain has TRBV29-1 and TRBJ2-7, with a weak D call TRBD2 (6 bases). V lost 6 bases and J lost 2, with 20 bases in between. The CDR3 length is 15 residues. Germline loops: CDR1 SQVTM, CDR2 ANQGSEA. CDR3: CSVGGKQTAPYEQYF. The CDR3 coding sequence is TGCAGCGTCGGAGGGAAACAGACGGCCCCCTACGAGCAGTACTTC.

In this sample, this clonotype turned up once. J is TRBJ1-1 and V is TRBV30; the match to TRBD1 covers 7 bases. J gave up 0 bases and V 3 bases, and 16 bases lay outside the gene matches. The CDR3 is 18 amino acids. The germline V gene encodes CDR1 GTSNPN and CDR2 SVGIG (reference sequence). CDR3 amino acids: CAWRTLTDGQAVNTEAFF. The CDR3 coding sequence is TGTGCCTGGAGGACCCTTACTGACGGACAGGCGGTGAACACTGAAGCTTTCTTT. The variable domain in full, with the rest retrieved from reference TRBV30 and TRBJ1-1, is SQTIHQWPATLVQPVGSPLSLECTVEGTSNPNLYWYRQAAGRGLQLLFYSVGIGQISSEVPQNLSASRPQDRQFILSSKKLLLSDSGFYLCAWRTLTDGQAVNTEAFFGQGTRLTVV.

This clonotype occurred a few times. The V and J genes are TRBV2 and TRBJ2-5; 12 bases are shared with TRBD1. J was trimmed by 4 bases and V by 5 bases; bases with no gene match: 11. Germline V gives CDR1 SNHLY, CDR2 FYNNEI. This CDR3 is built from 17 residues. The CDR3 nucleotides read TGTGCCAGCAGTTCCGGGACAGGGGGCGCCGGAATAGAGACCCAGTACTTC. It codes for CASSSGTGGAGIETQYF.

The chain uses TRBV6-4 and TRBJ2-3; D uncertain. V was shortened by 2 bases and J by 0 bases, with 9 bases between the two germline ends. Germline assignment: CDR1 MRHNA and CDR2 SNTAGT. The CDR3 has 15 residues. The CDR3 DNA reads TGTGCCAGCAGTGACGCCCGAGACAGCACAGATACGCAGTATTTT. Translation gives CASSDARDSTDTQYF.

In its sample, this clonotype was seen a few times. V usage is TRBV6-5 and J usage is TRBJ1-2; 10 nucleotides align to TRBD1. Germline lookup yields CDR1 MNHEY and CDR2 SVGAGI. CDR3 size: 16 residues. J was trimmed by 4 bases and V by 0 bases; bases with no gene match: 5. This chain's CDR3 is CASSYSGTGELYGYTF. The CDR3 coding sequence is TGTGCCAGCAGTTACTCGGGGACAGGGGAGCTCTATGGCTACACCTTC.

V gene TRBV6-2 or TRBV6-3 combines with J gene TRBJ2-5, with 8 positions matching TRBD1. V dropped 5 bases and J dropped 5; count of bases not matched to a gene: 10. From germline, CDR1 is MNHEY and CDR2 SVGEGT. The CDR3 length is 15 residues. DNA for the CDR3: TGTGCCAGCAGTGCGTTTGGACAGGGACGGGAGACCCAGTACTTC. It translates to CASSAFGQGRETQYF.

This chain joins TRBV29-1 and TRBJ1-2; D is uncertain. Germline-derived CDR1 and CDR2 are SQVTM and ANQGSEA. The CDR3 length is 15 residues. The ends were cut back, 6 bases at V and 4 bases at J, with 21 bases in the middle. This CDR3 reads CSVHISVPGGYGYTF. The CDR3 bases are TGCAGCGTCCATATCAGTGTTCCGGGTGGCTATGGCTACACCTTC.